This paragraph covers one TCR beta chain sequence. What it binds is unknown. This entry is derived from a study of pediatric ulcerative colitis. The study, taken as a whole, reports: Rectal repertoires separated controls, mild-moderate and acute severe colitis.

Sequencing was performed with immunoSEQ multiplex PCR; in TCRdb, only in-frame clones are kept and a portion is missing. The table includes 64,000 or so clones, about 80% detected once. CDR3 length: 13 residues. J was trimmed by 2 bases and V by 5 bases; bases with no gene match: 2. Per germline, CDR1 SGHTA and CDR2 FQGNSA. The sequenced sample was blood. This rearrangement joins TRBV7-2 to TRBJ2-5; 7 nucleotides align to TRBD2. The TCR comes from a boy younger than 18 with moderate ulcerative colitis. CDR3 residues: CASSRGVQETQYF. The CDR3 DNA reads TGTGCCAGCAGCCGGGGGGTACAAGAGACCCAGTACTTC.